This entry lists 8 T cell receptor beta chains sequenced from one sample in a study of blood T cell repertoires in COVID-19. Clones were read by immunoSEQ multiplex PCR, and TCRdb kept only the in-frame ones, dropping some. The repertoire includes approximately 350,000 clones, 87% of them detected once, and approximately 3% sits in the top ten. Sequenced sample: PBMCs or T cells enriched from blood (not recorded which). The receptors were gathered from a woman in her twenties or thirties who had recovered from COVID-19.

The DNA for the CDR3 is TGTGCCAGCAGATCGGGACAGGCAGTAAATGAGCAGTTCTTC. It translates to CASRSGQAVNEQFF. The J gene is TRBJ2-1, the V gene TRBV6-5; 8 bases line up with TRBD1. This CDR3 region has 14 residues. The ends lost 6 bases at V and 7 bases at J; junction bases unmatched: 8. In germline, CDR1 is MNHEY, CDR2 SVGAGI.

In DNA form, the CDR3 reads TGTGCCAGCAGCCCAATACGACAGGGGTTCACTGAAGCTTTCTTT. Amino acid sequence: CASSPIRQGFTEAFF. The rearrangement uses TRBV11-2 and TRBJ1-1, with 8 bases lining up with TRBD1. Germline values: CDR1 SGHAT, CDR2 FQNNGV. The trim removed 5 bases at V and 4 bases at J, leaving 9 bases unmatched. The CDR3 loop spans 15 amino acids.

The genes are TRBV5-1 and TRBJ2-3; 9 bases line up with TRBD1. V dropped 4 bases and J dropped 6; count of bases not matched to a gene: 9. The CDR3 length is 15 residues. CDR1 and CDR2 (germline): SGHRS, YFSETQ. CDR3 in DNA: TGCGCCAGCAGCCCTGACAGGGGGGGAGGGGATACGCAGTATTTT. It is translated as CASSPDRGGGDTQYF.

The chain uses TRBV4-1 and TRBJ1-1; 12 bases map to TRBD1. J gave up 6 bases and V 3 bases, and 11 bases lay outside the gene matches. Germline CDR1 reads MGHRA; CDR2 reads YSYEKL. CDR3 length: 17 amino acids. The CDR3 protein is CASSQGTGGGFVAEAFF. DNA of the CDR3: TGCGCCAGCAGCCAGGGGACAGGGGGCGGTTTCGTGGCTGAAGCTTTCTTT.

As DNA, the CDR3 is TGTGCCAGCGGGAGTCACTATAGCAATCAGCCCCAGCATTTT. This sequence encodes CASGSHYSNQPQHF. The chain employs TRBV2 and TRBJ1-5; D is unclear. Germline V gene data show CDR1 as SNHLY and CDR2 as FYNNEI. Trimming removed 8 bases from V and 0 bases from J, with 11 bases in between. CDR3 length: 14 residues.

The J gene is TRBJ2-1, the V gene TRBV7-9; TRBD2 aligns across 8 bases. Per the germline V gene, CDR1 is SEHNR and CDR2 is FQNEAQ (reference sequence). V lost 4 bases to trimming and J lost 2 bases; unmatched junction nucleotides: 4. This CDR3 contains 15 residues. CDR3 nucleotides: TGTGCCAGCAGCTCAACTAGCGGCGCCTACAATGAGCAGTTCTTC. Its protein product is CASSSTSGAYNEQFF.

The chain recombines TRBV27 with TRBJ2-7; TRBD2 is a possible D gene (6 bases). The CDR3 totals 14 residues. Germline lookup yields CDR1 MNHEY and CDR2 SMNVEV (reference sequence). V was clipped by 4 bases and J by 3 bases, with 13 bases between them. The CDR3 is CASSSTTSSYEQYF. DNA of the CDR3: TGTGCCAGCAGTTCAACGACTAGTAGCTACGAGCAGTACTTC.

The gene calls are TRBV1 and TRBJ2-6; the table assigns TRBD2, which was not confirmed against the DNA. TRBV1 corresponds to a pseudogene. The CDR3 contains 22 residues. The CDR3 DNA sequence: TGCACCAGCAGCCAAGCCCTGACTAGCGGGAGGGCGACAAGCTCTGGGGCCAACGTCCTGACTTTC. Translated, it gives CTSSQALTSGRATSSGANVLTF.